The rows below give T cell receptor beta chains drawn from one sample of a study of CD8 T cells in Susac syndrome. Each CDR3 protein gets one entry after TCRdb re-called the immunoSEQ multiplex PCR reads with MiXCR. The sample gives tens of thousands of distinct CDR3 sequences, nearly 96% of which show up once; 0.11% is in the top ten. Sequences were obtained from CD4+ T cells from PBMCs. The origin of the receptors is a human donor with multiple sclerosis. Each CDR3 is given with its conserved first and last residue. D genes are given only for firm matches. The size field is filled for only some rows; it gives once, few, many or a size class.

d_call: -; j_call: TRBJ1-2; clone_size: -; v_call: TRBV6-5; cdr3_aa: CASSYSTARAYGYTF; cdr3_nt: TGTGCCAGCAGTTACTCGACGGCCCGGGCTTATGGCTACACCTTC
d_call: -; j_call: TRBJ1-1; clone_size: -; v_call: TRBV5-4; cdr3_aa: CASSLVGPSSTEAFF; cdr3_nt: TGTGCCAGCAGCTTGGTGGGACCTTCAAGCACTGAAGCTTTCTTT
d_call: -; j_call: TRBJ2-2; clone_size: once; v_call: TRBV2; cdr3_aa: CASSEVTNTGELFF; cdr3_nt: TGTGCCAGCAGTGAAGTTACGAACACCGGGGAGCTGTTTTTT
d_call: TRBD1; j_call: TRBJ2-1; clone_size: -; v_call: TRBV29-1; cdr3_aa: CSVGPGTGKEQFF; cdr3_nt: TGCAGCGTGGGCCCCGGGACAGGGAAAGAGCAGTTCTTC
d_call: -; j_call: TRBJ2-3; clone_size: -; v_call: TRBV12-3/TRBV12-4; cdr3_aa: CASSFSSGNTDTQYF; cdr3_nt: TGTGCCAGCAGTTTTTCCAGCGGAAACACAGATACGCAGTATTTT
d_call: -; j_call: TRBJ1-1; clone_size: -; v_call: TRBV4-3; cdr3_aa: CASSQEPQGRTEAFF; cdr3_nt: TGCGCCAGCAGCCAAGAACCTCAGGGAAGGACTGAAGCTTTCTTT
d_call: -; j_call: TRBJ2-4; clone_size: -; v_call: TRBV5-1; cdr3_aa: CASSLVPGKRMQYF; cdr3_nt: TGCGCCAGCAGCTTGGTACCAGGGAAACGAATGCAGTACTTC
d_call: TRBD1; j_call: TRBJ1-1; clone_size: -; v_call: TRBV3-1; cdr3_aa: CASSQAGQGVEAFF; cdr3_nt: TGTGCCAGCAGCCAAGCGGGGCAGGGGGTTGAAGCTTTCTTT
d_call: -; j_call: TRBJ1-4; clone_size: -; v_call: TRBV29-1; cdr3_aa: CSVIFQRKVRGDEKLFF; cdr3_nt: TGCAGCGTTATCTTCCAGAGGAAGGTTCGGGGAGATGAAAAACTGTTTTTT
d_call: -; j_call: TRBJ1-5; clone_size: -; v_call: TRBV5-1; cdr3_aa: CASSPGQNNQPQHF; cdr3_nt: TGCGCCAGCAGCCCGGGACAAAACAATCAGCCCCAGCATTTT
d_call: -; j_call: TRBJ1-2; clone_size: -; v_call: TRBV30; cdr3_aa: CAWSLQGGQNYGYTF; cdr3_nt: TGTGCCTGGAGTCTCCAGGGAGGACAGAACTATGGCTACACCTTC
d_call: TRBD1; j_call: TRBJ1-1; clone_size: -; v_call: TRBV12-3/TRBV12-4; cdr3_aa: CASSLTGGSEAFF; cdr3_nt: TGTGCCAGCAGTCTGACAGGGGGTTCGGAAGCTTTCTTT
d_call: TRBD2; j_call: TRBJ2-5; clone_size: -; v_call: TRBV20-1; cdr3_aa: CSARAGTSGQETQYF; cdr3_nt: TGCAGTGCTAGAGCTGGGACTAGCGGGCAAGAGACCCAGTACTTC
d_call: -; j_call: TRBJ1-2; clone_size: -; v_call: TRBV6-5; cdr3_aa: CASSLDGRLYGYTF; cdr3_nt: TGTGCCAGCAGCCTCGATGGACGTCTATATGGCTACACCTTC
d_call: -; j_call: TRBJ2-3; clone_size: -; v_call: TRBV6-5; cdr3_aa: CASLAKVGDTQYF; cdr3_nt: TGTGCCAGCCTAGCTAAGGTCGGTGATACGCAGTATTTT
d_call: -; j_call: TRBJ2-5; clone_size: few; v_call: TRBV18; cdr3_aa: CASSPRLQETQYF; cdr3_nt: TGTGCCAGCTCACCTCGTCTGCAAGAGACCCAGTACTTC
d_call: TRBD2; j_call: TRBJ2-1; clone_size: -; v_call: TRBV6-6; cdr3_aa: CASSGLAGAEQFF; cdr3_nt: TGTGCCAGCAGTGGACTAGCGGGGGCTGAGCAGTTCTTC
d_call: -; j_call: TRBJ1-1; clone_size: -; v_call: TRBV6-5; cdr3_aa: CASSYDGFGEAFF; cdr3_nt: TGTGCCAGCAGTTACGACGGCTTTGGTGAAGCTTTCTTT
d_call: -; j_call: TRBJ2-5; clone_size: -; v_call: TRBV29-1; cdr3_aa: CSAPRGNQETQYF; cdr3_nt: TGCAGCGCCCCTCGGGGGAACCAAGAGACCCAGTACTTC
d_call: -; j_call: TRBJ2-7; clone_size: -; v_call: TRBV2; cdr3_aa: CASSEQPGEIPEQYF; cdr3_nt: TGTGCCAGCAGTGAACAGCCGGGGGAGATCCCCGAGCAGTACTTC
d_call: -; j_call: TRBJ1-1; clone_size: -; v_call: TRBV15; cdr3_aa: CATSRDRAGNTEAFF; cdr3_nt: TGTGCCACCAGCAGAGATCGGGCAGGTAACACTGAAGCTTTCTTT
d_call: TRBD2; j_call: TRBJ2-7; clone_size: -; v_call: TRBV30; cdr3_aa: CAWGQGGYEQYF; cdr3_nt: TGTGCCTGGGGTCAGGGAGGGTACGAGCAGTACTTC
d_call: -; j_call: TRBJ1-2; clone_size: -; v_call: TRBV5-1; cdr3_aa: CASRKGVGEWLNGYTF; cdr3_nt: TGCGCCAGCAGAAAAGGGGTCGGGGAATGGTTGAATGGCTACACCTTC
d_call: -; j_call: TRBJ1-5; clone_size: -; v_call: TRBV18; cdr3_aa: CASTSTGNQPQHF; cdr3_nt: TGTGCCAGCACTTCGACCGGGAATCAGCCCCAGCATTTT
d_call: -; j_call: TRBJ2-1; clone_size: -; v_call: TRBV4-1; cdr3_aa: CATRQGADNEQFF; cdr3_nt: TGCGCCACCAGGCAGGGTGCCGACAATGAGCAGTTCTTC
d_call: TRBD2; j_call: TRBJ2-3; clone_size: once; v_call: TRBV7-2; cdr3_aa: CASSLGLAEGDTQYF; cdr3_nt: TGTGCCAGCAGCTTAGGACTAGCGGAGGGGGATACGCAGTATTTT
d_call: -; j_call: TRBJ1-1; clone_size: -; v_call: TRBV5-4; cdr3_aa: CASSRDGLNTEAFF; cdr3_nt: TGTGCCAGCAGCCGGGACGGCTTGAACACTGAAGCTTTCTTT
d_call: -; j_call: TRBJ1-2; clone_size: -; v_call: TRBV6-2/TRBV6-3; cdr3_aa: CASSYSGESGGYTF; cdr3_nt: TGTGCCAGCAGTTACTCAGGGGAGTCGGGTGGCTACACCTTC
d_call: -; j_call: TRBJ1-6; clone_size: -; v_call: TRBV3-1; cdr3_aa: CASSQDPQGNSPLHF; cdr3_nt: TGTGCCAGCAGCCAAGATCCCCAGGGGAATTCACCCCTCCACTTT
d_call: TRBD2; j_call: TRBJ2-1; clone_size: -; v_call: TRBV29-1; cdr3_aa: CSVVAGGPNEQFF; cdr3_nt: TGCAGCGTTGTAGCGGGGGGGCCGAATGAGCAGTTCTTC
d_call: TRBD1; j_call: TRBJ2-7; clone_size: once; v_call: TRBV27; cdr3_aa: CASSRGTGAHYEQYF; cdr3_nt: TGTGCCAGCAGTCGCGGGACAGGGGCTCACTACGAGCAGTACTTC
d_call: -; j_call: TRBJ2-1; clone_size: -; v_call: TRBV10-3; cdr3_aa: CAISDGLVGNNEQFF; cdr3_nt: TGTGCCATCAGTGATGGCCTTGTTGGGAACAATGAGCAGTTCTTC
d_call: -; j_call: TRBJ1-2; clone_size: -; v_call: TRBV7-2; cdr3_aa: CASSPLGVYYGYTF; cdr3_nt: TGTGCCAGCAGCCCCCTAGGGGTTTACTATGGCTACACCTTC
d_call: TRBD2; j_call: TRBJ2-3; clone_size: -; v_call: TRBV12-3/TRBV12-4; cdr3_aa: CASSLLAGIDTQYF; cdr3_nt: TGTGCCAGCAGTTTACTAGCGGGGATCGATACGCAGTATTTT
d_call: -; j_call: TRBJ2-7; clone_size: -; v_call: TRBV7-8; cdr3_aa: CASSRTYSRLSSYEQYF; cdr3_nt: TGTGCCAGCAGCCGAACGTACTCCAGGCTTAGCTCCTACGAGCAGTACTTC